Presented here are 10 T cell receptor beta chains from one specimen sequenced in a study of siplizumab effects on memory and regulatory T cells. Measured with immunoSEQ multiplex PCR; TCRdb has only the in-frame clones, and not every one. The sample lists roughly 120,000 clones; roughly 94% were seen once. Sequenced sample: non-Treg CD4+ T cells sorted from blood. These receptors came from a human donor in good health.

The chain combines TRBV5-8 with TRBJ2-5; 9 nucleotides match TRBD1. Germline V gene lookup returns CDR1 SGHTS and CDR2 YDEGEE. The junction had 6 bases not matched to a gene; V was cut back by 4 bases and J by 5 bases. This CDR3 comprises 14 residues. The CDR3 loop is CASSTGQGYETQYF. The CDR3 region has the DNA TGTGCCAGCAGCACGGGACAGGGTTACGAGACCCAGTACTTC.

The chain employs TRBV5-1 and TRBJ2-3, with 7 bases fitting TRBD1. The junction had 5 bases not matched to a gene; V was cut back by 3 bases and J by 1 base. The CDR3 length is 15 residues. Germline V gives CDR1 SGHRS, CDR2 YFSETQ. CDR3: CASSWDRLGTDTQYF. The CDR3 DNA reads TGCGCCAGCAGCTGGGACAGACTGGGCACAGATACGCAGTATTTT.

This sequence joins TRBV11-3 and TRBJ2-5; TRBD2 agrees at 8 bases. V lost 5 bases and J lost 2; bases outside the gene matches: 13. The germline V gene encodes CDR1 SGHNT and CDR2 YENEEA. The CDR3 extends over 17 amino acids. The CDR3 region is CASSEGRWLAGQETQYF. The CDR3 region has the DNA TGTGCCAGCAGCGAGGGGCGATGGCTAGCGGGTCAAGAGACCCAGTACTTC.

CDR3 protein: CASSPRRDPFGYEQYF. CDR3 nucleotide sequence: TGTGCCAGCAGCCCAAGGAGGGACCCCTTTGGCTACGAGCAGTACTTC. The J gene is TRBJ2-7, the V gene TRBV7-8; possibly TRBD2 for D (6 bases). The germline gives CDR1 SGHVS, CDR2 FQNEAQ. The V gene lost 5 bases and the J gene lost 3 bases, with 20 bases spanning the gap. The CDR3 extends over 16 amino acids. Complete variable domain (other parts from reference TRBV7-8 and TRBJ2-7): GAGVSQSPRYKVAKRGQDVALRCDPISGHVSLFWYQQALGQGPEFLTYFQNEAQLDKSGLPSDRFFAERPEGSVSTLKIQRTQQEDSAVYLCASSPRRDPFGYEQYFGPGTRLTVT.

The V gene is TRBV27, the J gene TRBJ1-2, with D possibly TRBD1 on 5 matching bases. The CDR3 is 15 amino acids. CDR1 and CDR2 from the germline V gene are MNHEY and SMNVEV (reference sequence). Trimming removed 3 bases at V and 1 base at J, with 12 bases between. The DNA of the CDR3 is TGTGCCAGCAGTTTTCAGGGATCCCTTAACTATGGCTACACCTTC. Protein: CASSFQGSLNYGYTF.

J is TRBJ2-5 and V is TRBV21-1. The J call is uncertain, as TRBJ2-7 better fits the DNA end. TRBV21-1 constitutes a pseudogene. CDR3 size: 16 residues. Here the CDR3 DNA reads TGTGCCAGCAGCAAAGCCACACCCCGACCATTCTACGAGCAGTACTTC. Its protein is CASSKATPRPFYEQYF.

The CDR3 DNA follows: TGTGCCAGCAGCTTAGACCAGGGAGCTAACTATGGCTACACCTTC. This codes for CASSLDQGANYGYTF. The rearrangement links TRBV7-9 to TRBJ1-2; D is possibly TRBD1 (5 bases). The CDR3 sequence is 15 residues long. Germline V gives CDR1 SEHNR, CDR2 FQNEAQ (reference sequence). Trimming took 1 base from V and 0 from J, leaving 9 bases between them.

This clone was counted a single time. The chain uses TRBV18 and TRBJ2-5; D perhaps matches TRBD2 (6 bases). The V end lost 2 bases, the J end lost 2 bases, and 9 bases lay between the germline ends. The CDR3 is made up of 14 amino acids. Per germline, CDR1 KGHSH and CDR2 LQKENI. The DNA for the CDR3 is TGTGCCAGCTCACCAAATGGAGGGCAAGAGACCCAGTACTTC. Its translation is CASSPNGGQETQYF.

About this clone itself: Relative to the germline gene, one junction end is altered; a read error may explain this. The chain carries TRBV7-9 and TRBJ2-7; D is unclear. The CDR3 totals 14 residues. The V gene's germline CDR1 is SEHNR and CDR2 FQNEAQ (reference sequence). The CDR3 coding sequence is TGTGCCAGCAGCCTCCTTGCGGAAAGCTACGGGCAGTACTTC. It encodes CASSLLAESYGQYF. Based on the CDR3 plus reference TRBV7-9 and TRBJ2-7, the full variable domain is DTGVSQNPRHKITKRGQNVTFRCDPISEHNRLYWYRQTLGQGPEFLTYFQNEAQLEKSRLLSDRFSAERPKGSFSTLEIQRTEQGDSAMYLCASSLLAESYGQYFGPGTRLTVT.

The chain has TRBV19 and TRBJ1-2; D not resolved. Germline values: CDR1 LNHDA, CDR2 SQIVND (reference sequence). This CDR3 has 13 residues. V was shortened by 4 bases and J by 3 bases, with 9 bases between the two germline ends. The CDR3 nucleotides read TGTGCCAGTAGTAGTAGGACGGACTATGGCTACACCTTC. Translation: CASSSRTDYGYTF.